The source of this TCR beta chain is a study of cytotoxic CD8 clonotypes in ibrutinib-treated CLL (dated by TCRdb to about 2021). With respect to the entire study: The cohort had some eleven relapsed/refractory and around 15 treatment-naive patients; 17 were IGHV unmutated. Response samples were obtained after a median of 12 months of treatment, with a range of roughly 6 to 40 months. Responses were partial in some 24 patients and complete in 2; after median roughly 69 months follow-up, some 14 stayed in remission and some twelve progressed. Every remission and progressive disease sample was obtained while ibrutinib was still being received by the patients. Longitudinal samples were available for about 30% of the roughly 86 trial participants. Cryopreserved peripheral blood mononuclear cells were obtained before treatment, at response, and at either sustained remission or disease progression. Samples averaged approximately 260,000 productive templates and 80,000 to 100,000 productive rearrangements.

The CDR3 sequence holds 14 residues, the cysteine and phenylalanine included. Only the CDR3 DNA is retained, 42 bases long and in frame from the first base. CDR1 and CDR2 (SGHDT, YYEEEE) derive from the germline V gene. V loses 2 bases of germline sequence and J loses 2 bases, and the interval between the two ends is 10 bases. On a MiSeq, deep resolution sequencing aimed for a depth between 1 in 1 million and 1 in 200,000 T cells, with each clonotype covered approximately 10x on average. The immunoSEQ hsTCRB Kit was used to generate the TCR beta libraries. The original methods were these. The data were analyzed with ImmunoSEQ Analyzer and ImmunoSEQ Data Assistant, and V, D and J gene assignments followed IMGT definitions. Clonality, which ranges from 0 to 1, was calculated by subtracting the normalized Shannon entropy of productive rearrangement frequencies from one. Only overrepresented clonotypes making up at least 0.05% of the repertoire of each patient were included in the public clonotype analysis. Thirteen repertoires from age-matched healthy donors, obtained from immuneACCESS, served as clonality controls. This immuneACCESS table, as held by TCRdb, lists in-frame sequences with V and J called but not all clones. Of the missing ones, under half trace to an unresolved V gene in checked studies; the others have no known cause. V and J calls and clone size come straight from that table; D and trimming were deduced from the DNA. Within this sample are about 160,000 clones, with approximately 80% of them counted one time only. Together, the top ten hold 3.5% to 5.5% of the sample.

The research as a whole found: Baseline clonality was found to be higher than that of age-matched healthy donors and was strongly correlated with circulating CD8+ T-cell counts. Sampling times were not matched between patients in sustained remission and patients whose disease was progressing, and lymph node repertoires were not examined. Public clonotypes were rare and either shrank or stayed stable during treatment, and the rise in clonality at ibrutinib response reflected expansion of private clonotypes. Clonality increased at ibrutinib response, stayed stable in sustained remission, and fell back toward baseline at progression.

This clone has a single count. The clone's antigen remains unknown. Qualities for individual bases were not recorded, and no much larger clone is one base off. What this sample's time point label stands for: roughly 23 months on ibrutinib. For TCR beta library preparation, around 1.9 micrograms of genomic DNA were extracted from the cryopreserved PBMCs. Longitudinal blood samples from CLL patients receiving ibrutinib monotherapy were subjected to high-throughput TCR beta sequencing. The patients took part in an open-label, single-center phase 2 trial of ibrutinib monotherapy. The sequence came from a human donor with chronic lymphocytic leukemia. Recombination connected TRBV5-6 to TRBJ1-2, and TRBD1 may be the D gene, going by 6 matching bases. The material was PBMCs, obtained after 24 months of ibrutinib treatment. The DNA reads TGTGCCAGCAGCTTCAGGACAGCCAACTATGGCTACACCTTC. It translates as CASSFRTANYGYTF.